The clone carrying this TCR beta chain turned up a few times. Its antigen is not identified. One entry per CDR3 protein results from TCRdb running MiXCR on the 5' RACE reads. This table has about 500,000 distinct CDR3 sequences, 14% appearing once. This entry comes from a study of identical twins. V lost 1 base to trimming and J lost 2 bases, with 9 bases between them. The CDR3 runs 14 residues. The germline gives CDR1 MNHEY, CDR2 SVGAGI. Whole-study findings and limits: Twin-shared out-of-frame alpha sequences showed excess low generation probability.

This sample was also put to use in a study of yellow fever vaccine responses in identical twins.

The clonotype originates from a woman under 30 in good health. The V call is TRBV6-5, the J call TRBJ2-7; D is ambiguous. Sequenced sample: CD4+ T cells sorted from blood. The CDR3 loop is CASSYFPEAYEQYF. CDR3 in DNA: TGTGCCAGCAGTTACTTTCCAGAGGCCTACGAGCAGTACTTC.